The 28 T cell receptor delta chains in this list originate from one sample, sequenced in a study of γδ T cells in repeated Plasmodium falciparum infection. Bulk repertoires came from Vgamma9/Vdelta2+ or Vdelta2-negative gammadelta T cells flow-sorted from PBMC. TCRdb ran CATT on the multiplex PCR reads. Of over 90,000 delta-chain clones listed, 0.98% are singletons. The sample comprised gamma-delta T cells from blood. These receptor sequences come from a pool of human donors (malaria-infected and uninfected, not separated).

On this clone itself: TCRdb pairs this DNA with a much larger clone's protein that differs at residue 7, likely a read error; the protein shown was translated from the DNA. The V and J genes are TRDV1 and TRDJ1; the match to TRDD3 covers 9 bases. TCRdb leaves out the J gene; it was filled in here by matching the DNA to germline. Trimming removed 3 bases from V and 0 bases from J; junction bases left unmatched: 23. Germline CDR1 is TSWWSYY and CDR2 is QGS. The CDR3 is 22 amino acids. In nucleotides, the CDR3 is TGTGCTCTTGGGGACTATCCTCCCATCGGTATTCACTGGGGGACACACACCGATAAACTCATCTTT. Residues: CALGDYPPIGIHWGTHTDKLIF.

This clone has a handful of counts. The protein TCRdb gives is from a much larger clone and does not agree with this DNA's translation at residue 12, likely a read error; the protein shown here comes from the DNA. The chain employs TRDV2 and TRDJ2; TRDD3 aligns across 10 bases. TCRdb offers no J gene call, so here the DNA was matched to germline to obtain one. CDR1 is GEAIGNYY and CDR2 is EKD in the germline V gene. The CDR3 length is 16 residues. The CDR3 here is CACDTVGDTLTVQLFF. Written as DNA, the CDR3 is TGTGCCTGTGACACCGTGGGGGATACTTTGACAGTACAACTCTTCTTT.

In this sample, this clone turned up a few times. A much larger clone lies a single base off, so this may be a read error. The V gene is TRDV1, the J gene TRDJ2, with 7 bases identical to TRDD3. In the absence of a J gene in TCRdb, the DNA was matched to germline to assign it here. Germline-derived CDR1 and CDR2 are TSWWSYY and QGS. The V and J ends lost 2 bases and 11 bases, in that order; junction bases with no gene match: 20. The CDR3 length is 18 residues. CDR3 in DNA: TGTGCTCTTGGGGAAGGGCCTGGACCGGCACGGTACTGGGGTCAACTCTTCTTT. Translation gives CALGEGPGPARYWGQLFF.

This clone was recorded at least ten times. A far more abundant clone sits one base away, making this likely a read error. Other nucleotide sequences from this sample produce the same CDR3. The rearrangement links TRDV2 to TRDJ1; 12 bases line up with TRDD3. The CDR3 sequence is 15 residues long. Germline values: CDR1 GEAIGNYY, CDR2 EKD. Here the CDR3 DNA reads TGTGCCTGCGACACTCTGGGGGATACGGACGATAAACTCATCTTT. The encoded protein is CACDTLGDTDDKLIF.

This clone was detected a few times. The protein recorded in TCRdb matches a much larger clone and deviates from this DNA's translation at residue 3, suggesting a read error; the protein here is obtained by translating the DNA. The rearrangement uses TRDV1 and TRDJ1; 12 bases fit TRDD3. Here the J gene was assigned by germline matching of the DNA, as TCRdb has none. CDR1 and CDR2 from the germline V gene are TSWWSYY and QGS. CDR3 length: 26 residues. The CDR3 DNA reads as TGTGCTCCTGGGGAAGTTAGCCCGGGCCAATTCCTGCTGGGGGATACGTCGCCCCAGTACACCGATAAACTCATCTTT. Translated: CAPGEVSPGQFLLGDTSPQYTDKLIF.

This clone was detected only a few times. This likely came from a read error, as a far larger clone is one base away. The chain links TRDV1 to TRDJ1, with 8 bases identical to TRDD2. TCRdb gives no J gene; it was assigned here by matching the DNA to germline. Germline trimming cut 3 bases from V and 7 bases from J; bases unmatched to any gene: 40. This CDR3 is built from 25 residues. CDR1 and CDR2 (germline): TSWWSYY, QGS. In nucleotides, the CDR3 is TGTGCTCTTGGGGACATAGCTACTTCCTACGGTGGTGTTGGGATAGACCCCTTTGGGGGTCCTAAACTCATCTTT. Its protein is CALGDIATSYGGVGIDPFGGPKLIF.

The sample holds many counts of this clone. This sequence joins TRDV2 and TRDJ1; the match to TRDD3 covers 8 bases. CDR1 and CDR2 (germline): GEAIGNYY, EKD. The CDR3 covers 16 residues. Losses at the gene ends were 3 bases for V and 0 bases for J; bases not matched to a gene: 8. CDR3 region: CACDALLGGHTDKLIF. CDR3 nucleotides: TGTGCCTGTGACGCCTTACTGGGGGGCCACACCGATAAACTCATCTTT.

A note on this clone: TCRdb's entry gives the protein of a much larger clone, which mismatches this DNA's translation at residue 5, likely from a read error; the protein reported here is translated from the DNA. The chain combines TRDV2 with TRDJ2; 13 bases line up with TRDD3. The J gene is absent in TCRdb and was assigned here via DNA matching to germline. The length of the CDR3 is 18 residues. CDR1 GEAIGNYY and CDR2 EKD come from the germline V gene. V lost 3 bases and J lost 0; bases outside the gene matches: 6. The CDR3 nucleotides read TGTGCCTGTGACGTCCTTACTGGGGGATACGCTTTGACAGCACAACTCTTCTTT. Amino acid sequence: CACDVLTGGYALTAQLFF.

This clone was picked up a small number of times. The TCRdb protein comes from a much larger clone and disagrees with this DNA's translation at residue 5, likely due to a read error; the protein given here is derived from the DNA. V usage is TRDV2 and J usage is TRDJ2, with 8 bases that match TRDD3. The J gene, missing from TCRdb, was assigned here through DNA to germline matching. CDR3 length: 16 residues. Germline CDR1 and CDR2: GEAIGNYY and EKD. Unmatched junction bases numbered 12, after V lost 3 bases and J lost 7 bases. The CDR3 spells CACDPVLPGGLAQLFF. For the CDR3, the DNA is TGTGCCTGTGACCCCGTTTTGCCTGGGGGACTAGCACAACTCTTCTTT.

Worth noting for this clone: It is likely a read error: a sequence one base away is far more abundant. This sample also contains other DNA sequences that code for the same CDR3. The chain carries TRDV1 and TRDJ1, with unresolved D. The J gene is absent in TCRdb and was assigned here via DNA matching to germline. Germline V gene lookup returns CDR1 TSWWSYY and CDR2 QGS. The CDR3 is 17 amino acids. With 3 bases removed from V and 4 bases from J, the gap between germline ends came to 21 bases. The CDR3 DNA is TGTGCTCTTGGGGATACGTTCCAGGGAGGGTACAACGATAAACTCATCTTT. It specifies CALGDTFQGGYNDKLIF.

This clone was seen ten or more times. With a far larger clone one base away, a read error is the likely cause. Other DNA sequences in the same sample also yield this CDR3. The rearrangement uses TRDV3 and TRDJ1; D tentatively fits TRDD2 or TRDD3 (8 bases each). V was shortened by 2 bases and J by 0 bases, with 49 bases between the two germline ends. The CDR3 has 26 residues. Per germline, CDR1 TVYSNPD and CDR2 GDNSRS (reference sequence). The CDR3 spells CAFGGKPTFLAGGSYSDPPYTDKLIF. The CDR3 nucleotides read TGTGCCTTTGGGGGGAAGCCCACCTTCCTAGCTGGGGGAAGTTATTCAGACCCTCCGTACACCGATAAACTCATCTTT.

This clone occurred a few times. The protein TCRdb gives is from a much larger clone and does not agree with this DNA's translation at residue 6, likely a read error; the protein shown here comes from the DNA. The chain has TRDV1 and TRDJ1; 12 bases map to TRDD3. Germline V gene sequence: CDR1 TSWWSYY, CDR2 QGS. J gave up 0 bases and V 2 bases, and 40 bases lay outside the gene matches. This CDR3 spans 29 amino acids. CDR3 in DNA: TGTGCTCTTGGGGAAGGTTTGGTGGCCTTCCTCACCGTACTGGGGGATACCACTCTTAGGCCCTTGTACACCGATAAACTCATCTTT. It is translated as CALGEGLVAFLTVLGDTTLRPLYTDKLIF.

There are a few counts of this clone. This likely came from a read error, as a far larger clone is one base away. Other DNA sequences in the same sample also yield this CDR3. J gene calling gave no result, while the V gene is TRDV2; no check of the table's D call, TRDD3, against the DNA was made. The CDR3 totals 21 residues. CDR1 GEAIGNYY and CDR2 EKD come from the germline V gene. CDR3 residues: CACDTVSPPTVLGDHTDKLIF. The CDR3 region has the DNA TGTGCCTGTGACACCGTCTCACCTCCGACCGTACTGGGGGATCACACCGATAAACTTATCTTT.

This clone was detected a few times. Since a far larger clone is one base different, this is likely a read error. This CDR3 is also generated by other DNA sequences in the sample. J gene calling gave no result, while the V gene is TRDV1; the table calls TRDD3, which could not be checked here. Germline CDR1 reads TSWWSYY; CDR2 reads QGS. CDR3 length equals 18 residues. The CDR3 loop is CALGEEKGGISRTDKLIF. CDR3 coding DNA: TGTGCTCTTGGGGAAGAGAAAGGCGGGATAAGTAGAACCGATAAACTCATCTTC.

This clone has a count of ten or more. A far bigger clonotype differs at one base, so this is likely a read error. Other nucleotide sequences in the sample specify the same CDR3. V usage is TRDV2 and J usage is TRDJ1; 11 bases are shared with TRDD3. Trimming at V came to 0 bases and at J to 11 bases, leaving 7 bases not matched to a gene. The CDR3 runs to 14 residues. Per the germline V gene, CDR1 is GEAIGNYY and CDR2 is EKD. In DNA form, the CDR3 reads TGTGCCTGTGACACCGTGGGGGATACGAGACGGCTCATCTTT. It is translated as CACDTVGDTRRLIF.

Worth noting for this clone: The amino acid sequence in TCRdb belongs to a much larger clone and departs from this DNA's translation at residue 7, likely a sequencing read error; the sequence shown is translated from the DNA. V gene TRDV1 combines with J gene TRDJ1, with 10 nucleotides matching TRDD3. In germline, CDR1 is TSWWSYY, CDR2 QGS. The CDR3 is 17 residues long. The J segment lost 3 bases and the V segment lost 2 bases, leaving 9 bases of the junction unmatched. The CDR3 sequence: CALGEAAYWGMADKLIF. Here the CDR3 DNA reads TGTGCTCTTGGGGAAGCTGCGTACTGGGGGATGGCCGATAAACTCATCTTT.

On this clone itself: This DNA's translation and the protein TCRdb lists, from a much larger clone, do not match at residue 11, likely due to a read error; the protein shown is translated from the DNA. Other DNA sequences in the sample encode the same CDR3. The chain recombines TRDV2 with TRDJ3; no firm D call. Here the J gene was assigned by germline matching of the DNA, as TCRdb has none. CDR1 and CDR2 (germline): GEAIGNYY, EKD. The CDR3 runs 18 residues. This chain's CDR3 is CACDTGTASSRDTRQMFF. The DNA of the CDR3 is TGTGCCTGTGACACGGGTACTGCAAGCTCCCGGGACACCCGACAGATGTTTTTC.

This clone came up a few times. This likely reflects a read error, since a far larger clone is one base away. This CDR3 is also generated by other DNA sequences in the sample. V gene TRDV2 combines with J gene TRDJ3; 7 nucleotides agree with TRDD3. In the absence of a J gene in TCRdb, the DNA was matched to germline to assign it here. CDR3 length equals 19 residues. Germline CDR1 is GEAIGNYY and CDR2 is EKD. The junction had 7 bases not matched to a gene; V was cut back by 0 bases and J by 0 bases. CDR3 loop: CACDTVLGKHSWDTRQMFF. In nucleotides, the CDR3 is TGTGCCTGTGACACCGTACTGGGGAAGCACTCCTGGGACACCCGACAGATGTTTTTC.

This clone appeared many times. For this DNA, TCRdb reports the protein of a much larger clone, which diverges at residue 18, most likely from a read error; the protein presented here is translated directly from the DNA. The J gene is TRDJ1, the V gene TRDV1; the D gene is possibly TRDD2 (6 bases). CDR3 size: 23 residues. V lost 3 bases and J lost 4, with 39 bases in between. Looked up from germline, CDR1 is TSWWSYY and CDR2 is QGS. This CDR3 reads CALGDHIPVVPPGVLPYIDKLIF. The DNA of the CDR3 is TGTGCTCTTGGGGATCACATCCCTGTAGTGCCACCGGGGGTCCTACCGTACATCGATAAACTCATCTTT.

A note on this clone: The protein in TCRdb stems from a much larger clone and differs at residue 4 from this DNA's translation, likely a read error; here the protein is translated from the DNA. The chain has TRDV1 and TRDJ1; 9 positions agree with TRDD3. TCRdb offers no J gene call, so here the DNA was matched to germline to obtain one. This CDR3 spans 18 amino acids. The germline V gene has CDR1 TSWWSYY and CDR2 QGS. V was pared by 8 bases and J by 0 bases, with 16 bases of the junction left unmatched. For the CDR3, the DNA is TGTGCTCTTAGGTTCTACGAATCTGGGGGATTGTACACCGATAAACTCATCTTT. As protein: CALRFYESGGLYTDKLIF.

Comments on this clone: A read error is the likely source, as a far larger clone sits one nucleotide away. The same CDR3 can be traced to other DNA sequences in this sample. V usage is TRDV2 and J usage is TRDJ1; TRDD3 aligns across 9 bases. The J gene, not given by TCRdb, was assigned here from a germline match of the nucleotide sequence. The V gene end was trimmed by 0 bases and the J gene end by 0 bases; junction bases not matched to a gene: 10. The CDR3 sequence is 18 residues long. The germline CDR1 and CDR2 sequences are GEAIGNYY and EKD. In DNA, the CDR3 is TGTGCCTGTGACACCTTGACTGGGGGACCCGAGTACACCGATAAACTCATCTTT. It codes for CACDTLTGGPEYTDKLIF.

As regards this clone: This sequence is one base from a far larger clone and is likely a read error. The V gene is TRDV1; the J gene was not called; the D segment call TRDD3 is taken from the table without a DNA check. The CDR3 runs 19 residues. The germline gives CDR1 TSWWSYY, CDR2 QGS. The CDR3 loop is CALALPSLLGGKYTDKLIF. The CDR3 coding sequence is TGTGCTCTTGCCCTTCCTTCTTTACTGGGGGGGAAGTACACCGATAAACTCATCTTC.

This clone was counted many times. The chain uses TRDV1 and TRDJ1, with D perhaps TRDD2 (6 bases). V shed 4 bases and J shed 0 bases, with 9 bases lying between them. The CDR3 has 14 amino acids. The germline V gene encodes CDR1 TSWWSYY and CDR2 QGS. The CDR3 here is CALGASYHTDKLIF. Written as DNA, the CDR3 is TGTGCTCTTGGGGCCTCCTACCACACCGATAAACTCATCTTT.

This clone was seen only a few times. The TCRdb record carries a much larger clone's protein, which differs from this DNA's translation at residue 15; a read error is the likely cause, and the protein listed here is the DNA translation. The chain joins TRDV1 to TRDJ1; D perhaps matches TRDD3 (7 bases). CDR3 length: 20 amino acids. V was pared by 2 bases and J by 3 bases, with 28 bases between. CDR1 is TSWWSYY and CDR2 is QGS in the germline V gene. The CDR3 protein is CALGEVSYGVGEQYADKLIF. The CDR3 region has the DNA TGTGCTCTTGGGGAAGTGTCCTACGGGGTGGGGGAGCAATACGCCGATAAACTCATCTTT.

With regard to this clone: TCRdb's entry gives the protein of a much larger clone, which mismatches this DNA's translation at residue 3, likely from a read error; the protein reported here is translated from the DNA. V usage is TRDV1 and J usage is TRDJ1; 8 bases line up with TRDD3. The J gene was missing in TCRdb and was found by matching the end of the DNA to germline. The CDR3 is 18 residues long. Germline values: CDR1 TSWWSYY, CDR2 QGS. The CDR3 coding sequence is TGTGCTTTTGGGACCAGACCCTGGGGGACCCACGAGACCGATAAACTCATCTTT. It is translated as CAFGTRPWGTHETDKLIF.

Details on this clone: This DNA translates differently at residue 8 from the TCRdb protein, which is that of a much larger clone; a read error is likely, and the protein shown is the DNA's own translation. The chain employs TRDV2 and TRDJ3, with D perhaps matching TRDD3 (6 bases). The J gene is not listed in TCRdb, so it was assigned here from a DNA match to germline. Germline CDR1 reads GEAIGNYY; CDR2 reads EKD. The CDR3 sequence is 16 residues long. V lost 1 base and J lost 2, with 8 bases in between. Here the CDR3 reads CACDTRDTWDTRQMFF. As DNA, the CDR3 is TGTGCCTGTGACACTCGGGATACCTGGGACACCCGACAGATGTTTTTC.

This clone was recorded a few times. TCRdb's protein for this DNA is that of a much larger clone and differs from the translation at residue 17, likely a read error; the protein shown is the DNA translation. V gene TRDV2 was called; the J gene was not; the table calls TRDD3, which could not be checked here. The CDR3 spans 19 residues. Germline assignment: CDR1 GEAIGNYY and CDR2 EKD. This CDR3 is CACERTGGYAGPYTDKPIF. CDR3 nucleotides: TGTGCCTGTGAGCGTACTGGGGGATACGCAGGACCGTACACCGATAAACCCATCTTT.

This clone was counted only a few times. A far larger clone is a single base away, which makes a read error likely. At the DNA level, this CDR3 is encoded by other sequences in the same sample as well. The chain couples TRDV1 to TRDJ1; TRDD3 aligns across 7 bases. The CDR3 totals 19 residues. J gave up 2 bases and V 0 bases, and 15 bases lay outside the gene matches. Looked up from germline, CDR1 is TSWWSYY and CDR2 is QGS. In nucleotides, the CDR3 is TGTGCTCTTGGGGAACTTTCTGGGGGCCTAGCCCGGGAGACCGATAAACTCATCTTT. As protein: CALGELSGGLARETDKLIF.